The rows below give T cell receptor beta chains drawn from one sample of a study of metastatic and nonmetastatic thyroid tumors. With MiXCR, TCRdb called clones anew from the PCR reads. This table has about 42,000 clones, roughly an eighth appearing once. The sequencing sample was made of blood. These TCRs come from a male donor with papillary thyroid cancer or a benign thyroid nodule (not recorded which). Some clones in this sample may be carry-over from other donors' samples. Both conserved end residues are part of each CDR3. The order of the fields is clone size, D gene, CDR3 length, V gene, J gene, CDR3 DNA, CDR3 protein. A D gene is named only where the DNA matches it firmly. Size is omitted from some rows. Given values are once, few, many or a class for expanded clones.

size: many; D: .; length: 13; V: TRBV9; J: TRBJ2-7; DNA: TGTGCCAGCAGCCCCGGGGCCTCCTACGAGCAGTACTTC; CDR3: CASSPGASYEQYF
size: many; D: .; length: 13; V: TRBV19; J: TRBJ2-5; DNA: TGTGCCAGTAGCATTCAGTGGGGGGAGACCCAGTACTTC; CDR3: CASSIQWGETQYF
size: few; D: .; length: 13; V: TRBV6-2/TRBV6-3; J: TRBJ2-3; DNA: TGTGCCAGCAGTTGGCAGACCACAGATACGCAGTATTTT; CDR3: CASSWQTTDTQYF
size: .; D: .; length: 14; V: TRBV3-1; J: TRBJ1-2; DNA: TGTGCCAGCAGCCCTCGAGGAGCTAACTATGGCTACACCTTC; CDR3: CASSPRGANYGYTF
size: many; D: .; length: 10; V: TRBV30; J: TRBJ1-2; DNA: TGTGCCTGGTACAGGGTTGGCTACACCTTC; CDR3: CAWYRVGYTF
size: .; D: .; length: 15; V: TRBV24-1; J: TRBJ2-3; DNA: TGTGCCACCAGTGACACCGGGATCCGCACAGATACGCAGTATTTT; CDR3: CATSDTGIRTDTQYF
size: .; D: .; length: 15; V: TRBV19; J: TRBJ2-1; DNA: TGTGCCAGTAGTATAGAGGGGAGTTTCTACAATGAGCAGTTCTTC; CDR3: CASSIEGSFYNEQFF
size: many; D: .; length: 13; V: TRBV28; J: TRBJ2-7; DNA: TGCTACATCGCCGGTATGTTTTTGTACGAGCAGTACTTC; CDR3: CYIAGMFLYEQYF
size: many; D: .; length: 12; V: TRBV27; J: TRBJ1-5; DNA: TGTGCCAGCAGTTTCGTCAATCAGCCCCAGCATTTT; CDR3: CASSFVNQPQHF
size: .; D: TRBD1; length: 16; V: TRBV5-8; J: TRBJ2-5; DNA: TGTGCCAGCAGCTTCTTCGGACAGGGGCGGGGGGAGACCCAGTACTTC; CDR3: CASSFFGQGRGETQYF
size: many; D: .; length: 12; V: TRBV28; J: TRBJ1-2; DNA: TGTGCCAGCAGCCTTCTCGGGGGTGGCTACACCTTC; CDR3: CASSLLGGGYTF
size: many; D: .; length: 13; V: TRBV18; J: TRBJ2-5; DNA: TGTGCCAGCCGCGACAGCGCGCGGGAGACCCAGTACTTC; CDR3: CASRDSARETQYF
size: many; D: .; length: 15; V: TRBV13; J: TRBJ2-2; DNA: TGTGCCAGCAGCCTTGTGGGGGAGAACACCGGGGAGCTGTTTTTT; CDR3: CASSLVGENTGELFF
size: once; D: .; length: 17; V: TRBV11-2; J: TRBJ2-3; DNA: TGTGCCAGCAGCGCCCGACGAGGGGCCTCTAGCACAGATACGCAGTATTTT; CDR3: CASSARRGASSTDTQYF
size: many; D: .; length: 11; V: TRBV7-2; J: TRBJ2-7; DNA: TGTGCCAGCAGCTTAACCTACGAGCAGTACTTC; CDR3: CASSLTYEQYF
size: many; D: .; length: 14; V: TRBV6-2/TRBV6-3; J: TRBJ2-3; DNA: TGTGCCAGCACCAGGGATGGGAGCACAGATACGCAGTATTTT; CDR3: CASTRDGSTDTQYF
size: many; D: TRBD1; length: 14; V: TRBV6-2/TRBV6-3; J: TRBJ2-1; DNA: TGTGCCAGCAGCCACCCGGACAGGTTTGATGAGCAGTTCTTC; CDR3: CASSHPDRFDEQFF
size: medium-sized; D: .; length: 15; V: TRBV6-1; J: TRBJ2-7; DNA: TGTGCCAGCAGTTGGGCGGGGTCCTCCTCCTACGAGCAGTACTTC; CDR3: CASSWAGSSSYEQYF
size: many; D: TRBD2; length: 18; V: TRBV24-1; J: TRBJ2-2; DNA: TGTGCCACCAGTGACACTTCTAGCGGAGTCACGAACACCGGGGAGCTGTTTTTT; CDR3: CATSDTSSGVTNTGELFF
size: many; D: TRBD1; length: 15; V: TRBV19; J: TRBJ2-1; DNA: TGTGCCAGTAGAGCAAGGACAGGTCCTTACAATGAGCAGTTCTTC; CDR3: CASRARTGPYNEQFF
size: many; D: .; length: 12; V: TRBV18; J: TRBJ2-3; DNA: TGTGCCAGCTCTTACTACGGAGATACGCAGTATTTT; CDR3: CASSYYGDTQYF
size: many; D: TRBD2; length: 18; V: TRBV30; J: TRBJ2-1; DNA: TGTGCCTGGAGTGTACTGGGTAGCGGGGGGGTTTCCTACAATGAGCAGTTCTTC; CDR3: CAWSVLGSGGVSYNEQFF
size: many; D: .; length: 14; V: TRBV12-3/TRBV12-4; J: TRBJ1-1; DNA: TGTGCCAGCAGTTTAGGCAGGGGTAACACTGAAGCTTTCTTT; CDR3: CASSLGRGNTEAFF
size: many; D: .; length: 13; V: TRBV6-1; J: TRBJ2-5; DNA: TGTGCCAGCAGTGGGCTCCTCCGGGAGACCCAGTACTTC; CDR3: CASSGLLRETQYF
size: many; D: .; length: 13; V: TRBV20-1; J: TRBJ2-2; DNA: TGCAGTGGGACCGTCTCCAACACCGGGGAGCTGTTTTTT; CDR3: CSGTVSNTGELFF
size: many; D: TRBD1; length: 18; V: TRBV5-4; J: TRBJ2-2; DNA: TGTGCCAGCAGCTTGGCCCGGGGACAGGGACTTGGCACCGGGGAGCTGTTTTTT; CDR3: CASSLARGQGLGTGELFF
size: many; D: .; length: 16; V: TRBV5-1; J: TRBJ1-4; DNA: TGCGCCAGCAGCTCGGGGAACACCTTGGGAAATGAAAAACTGTTTTTT; CDR3: CASSSGNTLGNEKLFF
size: few; D: TRBD2; length: 19; V: TRBV5-6; J: TRBJ2-5; DNA: TGTGCCAGCATGGCCCAATTCGGGGGACTAGCGGGAGTGGAAGAGACCCAGTACTTC; CDR3: CASMAQFGGLAGVEETQYF
size: many; D: .; length: 12; V: TRBV5-1; J: TRBJ2-3; DNA: TGCGCCAGCAGCTTGTTGGGGGATACGCAGTATTTT; CDR3: CASSLLGDTQYF
size: many; D: TRBD2; length: 15; V: TRBV4-3; J: TRBJ2-7; DNA: TGCGCCAGCAGCCCAGGGAGGGTGAGGGGAGCCGAGCAGTACTTC; CDR3: CASSPGRVRGAEQYF
size: many; D: .; length: 15; V: TRBV20-1; J: TRBJ2-2; DNA: TGCAGTGCACCAAGGGGCGGGGCGAACACCGGGGAGCTGTTTTTT; CDR3: CSAPRGGANTGELFF
size: many; D: TRBD2; length: 16; V: TRBV2; J: TRBJ2-3; DNA: TGTGCCAGCAGCCCCGGACTAGCGGGAGTAGGAGATACGCAGTATTTT; CDR3: CASSPGLAGVGDTQYF
size: few; D: TRBD1; length: 11; V: TRBV18; J: TRBJ1-2; DNA: TGTGCCAGCTCCCCAGTGACAGGGGCCTCCTTC; CDR3: CASSPVTGASF
size: .; D: .; length: 13; V: TRBV14; J: TRBJ1-3; DNA: TGTGCCAGCAGCCAAGATAACGGAAACACCATATATTTT; CDR3: CASSQDNGNTIYF
size: few; D: TRBD2; length: 13; V: TRBV27; J: TRBJ2-3; DNA: TGTGCCAGCAACCTAGCGGGAGGCAATACGCGGCATTTT; CDR3: CASNLAGGNTRHF
size: many; D: .; length: 14; V: TRBV20-1; J: TRBJ1-1; DNA: TGCAGTGCTAAAGCGGGCAGCCTAAACACTGAAGCTTTCTTT; CDR3: CSAKAGSLNTEAFF
size: many; D: .; length: 14; V: TRBV6-1; J: TRBJ1-5; DNA: TGTGCCAGCAATCCTACTCAGGGAGGTCAGCCCCAGCATTTT; CDR3: CASNPTQGGQPQHF
size: many; D: TRBD2; length: 15; V: TRBV20-1; J: TRBJ2-3; DNA: TGCAGTGCTAGTTCTGGGCGGGAGAGCACAGATACGCAGTATTTT; CDR3: CSASSGRESTDTQYF
size: many; D: .; length: 15; V: TRBV27; J: TRBJ1-6; DNA: TGTGCCAGCAGTTTGATTCTCGACAGTAATTCACCCCTCCACTTT; CDR3: CASSLILDSNSPLHF
size: many; D: .; length: 13; V: TRBV11-3; J: TRBJ2-1; DNA: TGTGCCAGCAGCGACACAGGGTGGAGTGAGCAGTTCTTC; CDR3: CASSDTGWSEQFF
size: many; D: TRBD2; length: 15; V: TRBV7-7; J: TRBJ2-1; DNA: TGTGCTAGCAGCTCCATAGCGGGACTCTACAATGAGCAGTTCTTC; CDR3: CASSSIAGLYNEQFF